The 18 T cell receptor beta chains reported below all come from one sample, sequenced in a study of metastatic and nonmetastatic thyroid tumors. No treatment had been given to any patient before thyroid surgery. MiXCR was used by TCRdb to re-call the PCR reads. The sample records around 46,000 clones, approximately 20% being singletons. Specimen: blood. The receptor source for this set is a male donor with papillary thyroid cancer or a benign thyroid nodule (not recorded which). Some clones in this sample may be carry-over from other donors' samples.

This clone was counted many times. The rearrangement joins TRBV2 to TRBJ1-3, with D unclear. V lost 3 bases and J lost 0, with 6 bases in between. This CDR3 is built from 14 residues. Germline V gene lookup returns CDR1 SNHLY and CDR2 FYNNEI. The CDR3 is CASSENHSGNTIYF. CDR3 coding DNA: TGTGCCAGCAGTGAGAACCACTCTGGAAACACCATATATTTT. Full variable domain (missing parts from reference TRBV2 and TRBJ1-3): EPEVTQTPSHQVTQMGQEVILRCVPISNHLYFYWYRQILGQKVEFLVSFYNNEISEKSEIFDDQFSVERPDGSNFTLKIRSTKLEDSAMYFCASSENHSGNTIYFGEGSWLTVV.

The genes are TRBV10-3 and TRBJ1-3; tentative D call: TRBD1 (5 bases). The germline CDR1 and CDR2 sequences are ENHRY and SYGVKD. This CDR3 contains 12 residues. V was shortened by 6 bases and J by 8 bases, with 11 bases between the two germline ends. CDR3 protein: CAISPEGDTIYF. CDR3 DNA sequence: TGTGCCATCAGCCCGGAAGGGGACACCATATATTTT.

This clone has a count of ten or more. V is TRBV24-1 and J is TRBJ1-2; a possible D gene is TRBD1 (6 bases). CDR1 KGHDR and CDR2 SFDVKD come from the germline V gene. The CDR3 is 15 residues long. V was cut by 3 bases and J by 6 bases, with 16 bases left in between. The CDR3 protein is CATSDGGQGEDGYTF. CDR3 in DNA: TGTGCCACCAGTGATGGGGGGCAGGGCGAGGATGGCTACACCTTC.

This clone was observed many times. The gene calls are TRBV29-1 and TRBJ2-7, with D perhaps TRBD2 (6 bases). The V end lost 5 bases, the J end lost 1 base, and 9 bases lay between the germline ends. Looked up from germline, CDR1 is SQVTM and CDR2 is ANQGSEA. CDR3 length equals 12 residues. The CDR3: CSVLEGSYEQYF. CDR3 nucleotide sequence: TGCAGCGTTTTGGAGGGGTCCTACGAGCAGTACTTC.

This sequence joins TRBV6-1 and TRBJ1-3; D not resolved. CDR1 is MNHNS, CDR2 SASEGT, per germline. V shed 1 base and J shed 4 bases, with 5 bases lying between them. The CDR3 covers 13 residues. The CDR3 reads CASSEGLGNTIYF. For the CDR3, the DNA is TGTGCCAGCAGTGAAGGGTTGGGAAACACCATATATTTT.

In its sample, this clone was seen a few times. The gene calls are TRBV28 and TRBJ2-7; maybe TRBD2 (6 bases). With 8 bases removed from V and 9 bases from J, the gap between germline ends came to 20 bases. Germline CDR1 is MDHEN and CDR2 is SYDVKM. This CDR3 is 13 amino acids long. In nucleotides, the CDR3 is TGTGCCAGCGGGAGGAAAGCCTGGACTCCGCAGTACTTC. This gives the protein CASGRKAWTPQYF. Full variable domain (remainder filled in from reference TRBV28 and TRBJ2-7): DVKVTQSSRYLVKRTGEKVFLECVQDMDHENMFWYRQDPGLGLRLIYFSYDVKMKEKGDIPEGYSVSREKKERFSLILESASTNQTSMYLCASGRKAWTPQYFGPGTRLTVT.

Worth noting for this clone: A single base separates this from a much larger clone, so it may be a read error. CDR3 residues: CASRPNTEAFF. CDR3 bases: TGTGCCAGCAGACCGAACACTGAAGCTTTCTTT. The chain employs TRBV12-3 or TRBV12-4 and TRBJ1-1; D is uncertain. The CDR3 is 11 amino acids. The germline V and J ends were trimmed by 6 bases and 1 base, with 3 bases remaining between them.

In its sample, this clone was seen many times. This chain links TRBV5-4 with TRBJ1-4; the match to TRBD1 covers 11 bases. The ends lost 5 bases at V and 5 bases at J; junction bases unmatched: 2. This CDR3 spans 14 amino acids. Germline lookup yields CDR1 SGHNT and CDR2 YYREEE (reference sequence). The CDR3 nucleotides read TGTGCCAGCAGTTGGGACAGGGGGAATGAAAAACTGTTTTTT. It codes for CASSWDRGNEKLFF.

The J gene is TRBJ2-1, the V gene TRBV15, with 10 nucleotides matching TRBD2. CDR3 size: 18 residues. The V segment lost 4 bases and the J segment 3 bases; nucleotides outside the gene matches: 12. The germline CDR1 and CDR2 sequences are LNHNV and YYDKDF (reference sequence). For the CDR3, the DNA is TGTGCCACCAGCATAGCTCCCCTTCGACTAGCGGGCTACAATGAGCAGTTCTTC. It translates to CATSIAPLRLAGYNEQFF. Full variable domain (rest looked up from reference TRBV15 and TRBJ2-1): DAMVIQNPRYQVTQFGKPVTLSCSQTLNHNVMYWYQQKSSQAPKLLFHYYDKDFNNEADTPDNFQSRRPNTSFCFLDIRSPGLGDTAMYLCATSIAPLRLAGYNEQFFGPGTRLTVL.

This clone was seen once. Being one base from a much bigger clone, this may be a read error. J is TRBJ2-7 and V is TRBV11-3, with 8 bases lining up with TRBD1. The CDR3 spans 15 residues. Germline CDR1 is SGHNT and CDR2 is YENEEA. This chain's CDR3 is CGSSIRDRITYEQYF. The CDR3 nucleotides read TGTGGCAGCAGCATCCGGGACAGGATAACCTACGAGCAGTACTTC.

This clone appeared many times. The chain uses TRBV30 and TRBJ1-3; weak D call: TRBD1 (6 bases). The CDR3 runs to 14 residues. Germline V lookup: CDR1 GTSNPN, CDR2 SVGIG (reference sequence). The V and J ends lost 0 bases and 4 bases respectively, with 10 bases between them. As DNA, the CDR3 is TGTGCCTGGAGTGTAAAGGGGGGCGGAAACACCATATATTTT. It codes for CAWSVKGGGNTIYF.

This clone was observed at least ten times. The chain joins TRBV15 to TRBJ2-7; 13 bases fit TRBD2. This CDR3 spans 18 amino acids. With V trimmed by 2 bases and J by 2 bases, 9 bases remained unmatched. In germline, CDR1 is LNHNV, CDR2 YYDKDF (reference sequence). CDR3 loop: CATSRSPGLAGLTYEQYF. DNA of the CDR3: TGTGCCACCAGCAGATCCCCGGGACTAGCGGGGCTTACCTACGAGCAGTACTTC.

Ten or more counts support this clone. Its ends do not fully match the called genes, so a read error is possible. The rearrangement uses TRBV7-7 and TRBJ2-1; 9 bases line up with TRBD2. The CDR3 sequence is 16 residues long. Per germline, CDR1 SSHAT and CDR2 FNYEAQ (reference sequence). CDR3 loop: CASSPRAGGSVGEQFF. CDR3 DNA sequence: TGTGCTAGCAGCCCCAGAGCGGGGGGAAGCGTCGGGGAGCAGTTCTTC.

At least ten counts were recorded for this clone. The chain carries TRBV5-1 and TRBJ2-3; TRBD1 matches at 9 bases. The germline V gene encodes CDR1 SGHRS and CDR2 YFSETQ. CDR3 length: 15 residues. Trimming at V came to 4 bases and at J to 2 bases, leaving 5 bases not matched to a gene. The CDR3 sequence: CASSRGTGTTDTQYF. For the CDR3, the DNA is TGCGCCAGCAGCCGTGGGACAGGGACCACAGATACGCAGTATTTT.

This clone was counted a few times. J is TRBJ2-5 and V is TRBV10-3, with 8 bases lining up with TRBD1. Unmatched junction bases numbered 2, after V lost 2 bases and J lost 3 bases. The CDR3 runs 14 residues. CDR1 is ENHRY, CDR2 SYGVKD, per germline. The CDR3 here is CAISEEGQEETQYF. DNA of the CDR3: TGTGCCATCAGTGAGGAGGGACAGGAAGAGACCCAGTACTTC.

This clone has a count of ten or more. The chain is built from TRBV7-8 and TRBJ2-7; 8 bases agree with TRBD1. The V gene's germline CDR1 is SGHVS and CDR2 FQNEAQ. CDR3 length equals 17 residues. After removal of 0 bases from V and 0 bases from J, the junction contained 7 bases not matched to a gene. As DNA, the CDR3 is TGTGCCAGCAGCTTAGCGCCCAGGGGGCGAAGCTCCTACGAGCAGTACTTC. The encoded protein is CASSLAPRGRSSYEQYF.

This rearrangement joins TRBV9 to TRBJ1-6; D possibly corresponds to TRBD1 (5 bases). Trimming took off 1 base at V and 7 bases at J, with 9 bases between the two ends. The CDR3 contains 14 residues. In germline, CDR1 is SGDLS, CDR2 YYNGEE. Written as DNA, the CDR3 is TGTGCCAGCAGCGTAAGGGAGGGGAATTCACCCCTCCACTTT. It is translated as CASSVREGNSPLHF. The variable domain in full, with the rest retrieved from reference TRBV9 and TRBJ1-6, is DSGVTQTPKHLITATGQRVTLRCSPRSGDLSVYWYQQSLDQGLQFLIQYYNGEERAKGNILERFSAQQFPDLHSELNLSSLELGDSALYFCASSVREGNSPLHFGNGTRLTVT.

The CDR3 loop reads CASSFFQGSGELFF. The CDR3 region has the DNA TGCGCCAGCAGCTTTTTCCAGGGCTCCGGGGAGCTGTTTTTT. The gene calls are TRBV5-1 and TRBJ2-2; D may be TRBD1 (5 bases). Trimming removed 2 bases at V and 6 bases at J, with 11 bases between. There are 14 residues in the CDR3. The germline CDR1 and CDR2 sequences are SGHRS and YFSETQ.